Listed below are T cell receptor beta chains from one sample, sequenced in a study of cytomegalovirus exposure and HLA in healthy donors. Clones were read by immunoSEQ multiplex PCR, and TCRdb kept only the in-frame ones, dropping some. Of 120,000 to 150,000 clones in the sample, around 75% were seen once. Material for sequencing was PBMCs. All receptors come from a female donor in good health and CMV-seronegative. CDR3s include the opening cysteine and the closing phenylalanine or tryptophan. D genes are given only for firm matches. Not all rows give a size; the values are once, few, many and, for expanded clones, a class.

>few|TRBV2|TRBJ1-1|-
CAPITGEAFF
TGTGCCCCTATTACGGGTGAAGCTTTCTTT
>-|TRBV6-6|TRBJ2-7|TRBD2
CASSDGTSGYEQYF
TGTGCCAGCAGTGACGGGACTAGCGGCTACGAGCAGTACTTC
>-|TRBV9|TRBJ1-2|TRBD1
CASSGRGVVRGYTF
TGTGCCAGCAGCGGCAGGGGGGTGGTAAGGGGCTACACCTTC
>-|TRBV27|TRBJ1-2|TRBD1
CASSSVGGGGYGYTF
TGTGCCAGCAGTTCTGTAGGGGGCGGCGGATATGGCTACACCTTC
>-|TRBV18|TRBJ1-4|-
CASSGVARNEKLFF
TGTGCCAGCTCGGGAGTCGCGAGAAATGAAAAACTGTTTTTT
>once|TRBV5-1|TRBJ2-7|-
CASSLGALQGRSEQYF
TGCGCCAGCAGCTTGGGGGCCCTACAGGGGAGGTCCGAGCAGTACTTC
>-|TRBV6-5|TRBJ1-2|TRBD1
CASSYQTGGNYGYTF
TGTGCCAGCAGTTACCAGACAGGGGGCAACTATGGCTACACCTTC
>once|TRBV28|TRBJ1-4|-
CASSRPGQGGNEKLFF
TGTGCCAGCAGTCGACCAGGGCAGGGTGGGAATGAAAAACTGTTTTTT
>-|TRBV30|TRBJ2-5|-
CAWRRGGQETQYF
TGTGCCTGGAGAAGGGGCGGACAAGAGACCCAGTACTTC
>-|TRBV15|TRBJ1-4|-
CATSRGRGEKLFF
TGTGCCACCAGCAGAGGCAGGGGTGAAAAACTGTTTTTT
>once|TRBV2|TRBJ1-3|-
CASSYSGNTIYF
TGTGCCAGCAGCTACTCCGGAAACACCATATATTTT
>-|TRBV14|TRBJ2-7|-
CASSQDLPASYEQYF
TGTGCCAGCAGCCAAGATCTACCCGCGTCCTACGAGCAGTACTTC
>once|TRBV4-1|TRBJ2-1|TRBD2
CASSQVEFAGTSYNEQFF
TGCGCCAGCAGCCAAGTAGAGTTCGCCGGGACTAGTTACAATGAGCAGTTCTTC
>-|TRBV11-2|TRBJ2-2|-
CASSFRGLLNTGELFF
TGTGCCAGCAGCTTTAGGGGCTTGCTAAACACCGGGGAGCTGTTTTTT
>-|TRBV20-1|TRBJ2-5|-
CSARRETQYF
TGCAGTGCTAGACGAGAGACCCAGTACTTC
>-|TRBV7-3|TRBJ2-7|TRBD1
CASSSSGGVNEQYF
TGTGCCAGCAGTTCCTCAGGGGGCGTCAACGAGCAGTACTTC
>-|TRBV6-1|TRBJ1-2|TRBD1
CASSEEQGHGYTF
TGTGCCAGCAGTGAAGAACAGGGGCATGGCTACACCTTC
>-|TRBV27|TRBJ1-6|-
CASSVRTATNSPLHF
TGTGCCAGCAGTGTACGGACTGCAACGAATTCACCCCTCCACTTT
>-|TRBV7-9|TRBJ1-1|TRBD1
CASSLFRQGPEAFF
TGTGCCAGCAGCTTATTTCGACAGGGCCCTGAAGCTTTCTTT
>few|TRBV2|TRBJ1-4|TRBD1
CASSRTGSTNEKLFF
TGTGCCAGCAGTCGGACAGGGTCGACTAATGAAAAACTGTTTTTT
>-|TRBV7-8|TRBJ2-4|-
CASSIQLDDTSKNIQYF
TGTGCCAGCAGCATACAACTAGACGACACATCCAAAAACATTCAGTACTTC
>-|TRBV5-1|TRBJ2-7|-
CASSSQGGSTYEQYF
TGCGCCAGCAGCTCACAGGGCGGGAGCACCTACGAGCAGTACTTC
>-|TRBV19|TRBJ1-4|TRBD1
CASSTTGGQEKLFF
TGTGCCAGTAGTACCACAGGGGGTCAGGAAAAACTGTTTTTT